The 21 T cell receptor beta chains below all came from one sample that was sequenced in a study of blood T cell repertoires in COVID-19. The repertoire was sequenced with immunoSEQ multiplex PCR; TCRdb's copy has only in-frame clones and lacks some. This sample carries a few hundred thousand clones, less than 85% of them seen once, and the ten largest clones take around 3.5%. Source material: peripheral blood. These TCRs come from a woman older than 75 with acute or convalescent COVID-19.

The CDR3 region is CASSKPGQPSYEQYF. The DNA of the CDR3 is TGTGCCAGCAGTAAACCGGGACAGCCCTCCTACGAGCAGTACTTC. The V and J genes are TRBV7-9 and TRBJ2-7; 7 bases match TRBD1. J lost 0 bases, V lost 6 bases, and 8 bases had no gene match. CDR3 length: 15 residues. Germline V gene data show CDR1 as SEHNR and CDR2 as FQNEAQ (reference sequence). Supplemented by reference TRBV7-9 and TRBJ2-7, the full variable domain reads DTGVSQNPRHKITKRGQNVTFRCDPISEHNRLYWYRQTLGQGPEFLTYFQNEAQLEKSRLLSDRFSAERPKGSFSTLEIQRTEQGDSAMYLCASSKPGQPSYEQYFGPGTRLTVT.

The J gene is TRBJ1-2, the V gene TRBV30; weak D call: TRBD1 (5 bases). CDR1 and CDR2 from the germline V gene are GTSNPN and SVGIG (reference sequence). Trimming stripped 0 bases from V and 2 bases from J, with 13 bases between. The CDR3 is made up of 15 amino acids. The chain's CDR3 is CAWSVPGGLNYGYTF. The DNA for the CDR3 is TGTGCCTGGAGTGTTCCGGGGGGACTAAACTATGGCTACACCTTC.

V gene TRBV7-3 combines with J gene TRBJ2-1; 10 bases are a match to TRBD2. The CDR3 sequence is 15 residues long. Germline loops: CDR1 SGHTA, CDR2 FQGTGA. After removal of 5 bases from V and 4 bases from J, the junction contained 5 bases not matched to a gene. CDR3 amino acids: CASSDGTSAYNEQFF. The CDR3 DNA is TGTGCCAGCAGCGACGGGACTAGCGCGTACAATGAGCAGTTCTTC. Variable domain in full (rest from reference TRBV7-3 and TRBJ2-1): GAGVSQTPSNKVTEKGKYVELRCDPISGHTALYWYRQSLGQGPEFLIYFQGTGAADDSGLPNDRFFAVRPEGSVSTLKIQRTERGDSAVYLCASSDGTSAYNEQFFGPGTRLTVL.

CDR3 amino acids: CASSRDIPYEQYF. The CDR3 region has the DNA TGTGCCAGCAGCAGGGACATCCCCTACGAGCAGTACTTC. The chain recombines TRBV4-2 with TRBJ2-7; possible D gene TRBD1, 6 bases. CDR3 length: 13 residues. Trimming cost V 5 bases and J 2 bases, with 10 bases left between them. Per germline, CDR1 LGHNA and CDR2 YNFKEQ.

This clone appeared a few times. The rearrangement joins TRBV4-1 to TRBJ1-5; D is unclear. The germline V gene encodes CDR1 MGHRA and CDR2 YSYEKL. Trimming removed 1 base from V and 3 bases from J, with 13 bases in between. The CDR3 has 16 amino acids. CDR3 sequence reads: CASSQARTGNNQPQHF. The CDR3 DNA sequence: TGCGCCAGCAGCCAAGCTAGGACGGGAAACAATCAGCCCCAGCATTTT.

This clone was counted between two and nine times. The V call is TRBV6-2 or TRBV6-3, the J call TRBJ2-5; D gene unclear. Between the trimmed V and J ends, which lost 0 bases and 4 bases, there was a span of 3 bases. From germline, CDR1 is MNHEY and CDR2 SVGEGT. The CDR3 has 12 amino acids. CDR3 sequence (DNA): TGTGCCAGCAGTTACTCGAGAGAGACCCAGTACTTC. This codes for CASSYSRETQYF.

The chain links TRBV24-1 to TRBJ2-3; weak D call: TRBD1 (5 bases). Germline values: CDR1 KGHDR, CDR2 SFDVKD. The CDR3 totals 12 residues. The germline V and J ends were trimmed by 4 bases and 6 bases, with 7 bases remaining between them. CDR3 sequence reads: CATSDPGDTQYF. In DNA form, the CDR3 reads TGTGCCACCAGTGACCCAGGGGATACGCAGTATTTT.

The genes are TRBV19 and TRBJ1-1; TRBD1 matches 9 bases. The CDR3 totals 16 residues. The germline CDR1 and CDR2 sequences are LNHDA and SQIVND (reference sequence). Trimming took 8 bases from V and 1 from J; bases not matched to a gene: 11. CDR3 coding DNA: TGTGCCAGTGTCCGGGACAGGGACTTTTCGAACACTGAAGCTTTCTTT. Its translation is CASVRDRDFSNTEAFF.

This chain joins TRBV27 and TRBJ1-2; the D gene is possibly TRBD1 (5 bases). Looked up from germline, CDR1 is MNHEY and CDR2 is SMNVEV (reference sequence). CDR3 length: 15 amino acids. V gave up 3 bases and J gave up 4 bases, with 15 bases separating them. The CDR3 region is CASSFFPTVVYGYTF. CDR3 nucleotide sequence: TGTGCCAGCAGTTTTTTCCCGACAGTCGTCTATGGCTACACCTTC.

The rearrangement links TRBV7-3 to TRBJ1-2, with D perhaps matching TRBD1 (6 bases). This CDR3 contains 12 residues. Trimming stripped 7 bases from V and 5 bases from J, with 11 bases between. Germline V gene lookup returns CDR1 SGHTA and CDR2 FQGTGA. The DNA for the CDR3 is TGTGCCAGCACCAGGGGAGGGTATGGCTACACCTTC. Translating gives CASTRGGYGYTF.

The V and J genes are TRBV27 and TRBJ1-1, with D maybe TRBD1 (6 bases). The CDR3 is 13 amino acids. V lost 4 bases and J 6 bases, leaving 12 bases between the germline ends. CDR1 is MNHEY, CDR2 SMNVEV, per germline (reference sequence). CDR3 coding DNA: TGTGCCAGCAGTTACAGGGTTATGTCTGAAGCTTTCTTT. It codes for CASSYRVMSEAFF.

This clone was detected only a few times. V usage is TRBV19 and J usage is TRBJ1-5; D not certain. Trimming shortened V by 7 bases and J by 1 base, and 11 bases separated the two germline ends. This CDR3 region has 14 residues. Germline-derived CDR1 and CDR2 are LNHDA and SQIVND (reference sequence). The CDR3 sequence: CASMEGASNQPQHF. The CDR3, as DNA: TGTGCCAGTATGGAGGGAGCGAGCAATCAGCCCCAGCATTTT. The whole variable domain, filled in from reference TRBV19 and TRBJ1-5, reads DGGITQSPKYLFRKEGQNVTLSCEQNLNHDAMYWYRQDPGQGLRLIYYSQIVNDFQKGDIAEGYSVSREKKESFPLTVTSAQKNPTAFYLCASMEGASNQPQHFGDGTRLSIL.

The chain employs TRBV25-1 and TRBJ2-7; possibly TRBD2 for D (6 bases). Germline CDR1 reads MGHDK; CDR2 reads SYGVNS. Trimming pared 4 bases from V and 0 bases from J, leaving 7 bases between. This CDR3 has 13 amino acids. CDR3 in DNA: TGTGCCAGCAGTGCCGGGAGCTCCTACGAGCAGTACTTC. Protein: CASSAGSSYEQYF.

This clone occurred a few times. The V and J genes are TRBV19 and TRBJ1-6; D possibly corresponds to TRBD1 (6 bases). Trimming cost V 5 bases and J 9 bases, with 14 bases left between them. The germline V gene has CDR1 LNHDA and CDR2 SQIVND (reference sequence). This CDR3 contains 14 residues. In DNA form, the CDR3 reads TGTGCCAGTAGTGAGGGGGGGTTTGGTTCACCCCTCCACTTT. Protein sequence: CASSEGGFGSPLHF.

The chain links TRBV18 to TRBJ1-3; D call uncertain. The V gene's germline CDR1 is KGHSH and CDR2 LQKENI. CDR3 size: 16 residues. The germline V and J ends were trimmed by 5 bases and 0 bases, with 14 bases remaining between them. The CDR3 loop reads CASSLDHGDSGNTIYF. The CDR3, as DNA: TGTGCCAGCTCATTAGACCACGGGGACTCTGGAAACACCATATATTTT.

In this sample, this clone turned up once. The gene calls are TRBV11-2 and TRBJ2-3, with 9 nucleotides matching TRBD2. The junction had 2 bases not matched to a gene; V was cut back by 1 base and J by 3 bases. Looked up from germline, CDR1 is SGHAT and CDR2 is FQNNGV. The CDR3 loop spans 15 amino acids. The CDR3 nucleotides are TGTGCCAGCAGCTTAGGCGGGGGGGCAACAGATACGCAGTATTTT. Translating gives CASSLGGGATDTQYF.

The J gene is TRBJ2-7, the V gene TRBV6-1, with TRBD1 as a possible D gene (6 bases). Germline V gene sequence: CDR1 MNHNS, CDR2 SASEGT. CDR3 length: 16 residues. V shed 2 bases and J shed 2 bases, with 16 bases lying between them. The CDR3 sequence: CASSEFGRQGTYEQYF. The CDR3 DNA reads TGTGCCAGCAGTGAATTTGGTAGGCAGGGGACCTACGAGCAGTACTTC.

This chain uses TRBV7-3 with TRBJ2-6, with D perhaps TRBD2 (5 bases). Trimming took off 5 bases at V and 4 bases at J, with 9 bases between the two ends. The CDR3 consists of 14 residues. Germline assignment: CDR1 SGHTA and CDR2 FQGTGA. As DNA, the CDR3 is TGTGCCAGCAGCCCTTCGGGGGGGGCCAACGTCCTGACTTTC. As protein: CASSPSGGANVLTF. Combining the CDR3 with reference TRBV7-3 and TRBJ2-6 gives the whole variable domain GAGVSQTPSNKVTEKGKYVELRCDPISGHTALYWYRQSLGQGPEFLIYFQGTGAADDSGLPNDRFFAVRPEGSVSTLKIQRTERGDSAVYLCASSPSGGANVLTFGAGSRLTVL.

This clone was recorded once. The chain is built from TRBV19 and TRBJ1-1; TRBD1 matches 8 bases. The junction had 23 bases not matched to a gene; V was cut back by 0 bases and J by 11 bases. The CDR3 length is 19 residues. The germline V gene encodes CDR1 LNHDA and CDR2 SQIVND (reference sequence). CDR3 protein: CASSIDNWGTFRQGNRAFF. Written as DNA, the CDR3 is TGTGCCAGTAGTATAGACAATTGGGGTACGTTTCGACAGGGGAACAGGGCTTTCTTT.

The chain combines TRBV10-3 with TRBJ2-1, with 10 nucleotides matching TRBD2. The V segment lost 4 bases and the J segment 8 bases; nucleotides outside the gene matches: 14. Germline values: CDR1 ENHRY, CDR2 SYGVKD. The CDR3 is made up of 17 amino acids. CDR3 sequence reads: CAISGSIKAGGPYEQFF. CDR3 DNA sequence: TGTGCCATCAGTGGGTCTATCAAAGCGGGGGGGCCCTATGAGCAGTTCTTC.

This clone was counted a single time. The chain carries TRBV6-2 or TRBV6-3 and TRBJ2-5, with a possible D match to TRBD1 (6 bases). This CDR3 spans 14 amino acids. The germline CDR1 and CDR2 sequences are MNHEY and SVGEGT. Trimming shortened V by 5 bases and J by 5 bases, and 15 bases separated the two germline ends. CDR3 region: CASSGYMQGETQYF. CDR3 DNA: TGTGCCAGCAGTGGATACATGCAGGGGGAGACCCAGTACTTC.